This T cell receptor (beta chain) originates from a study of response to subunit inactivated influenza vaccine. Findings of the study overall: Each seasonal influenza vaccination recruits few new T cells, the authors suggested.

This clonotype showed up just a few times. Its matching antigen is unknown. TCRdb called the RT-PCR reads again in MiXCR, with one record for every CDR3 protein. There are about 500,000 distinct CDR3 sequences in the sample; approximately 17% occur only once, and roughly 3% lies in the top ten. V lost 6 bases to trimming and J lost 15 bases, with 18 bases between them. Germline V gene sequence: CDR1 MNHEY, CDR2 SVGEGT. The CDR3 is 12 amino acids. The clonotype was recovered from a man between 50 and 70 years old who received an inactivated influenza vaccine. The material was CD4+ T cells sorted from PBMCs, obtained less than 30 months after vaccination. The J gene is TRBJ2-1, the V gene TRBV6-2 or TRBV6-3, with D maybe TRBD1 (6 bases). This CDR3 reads CASSNPWDIGFF. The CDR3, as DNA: TGTGCCAGCAGCAACCCCTGGGACATTGGGTTCTTC.